Presented here are 4 T cell receptor beta chains from one specimen sequenced in a study of response to subunit inactivated influenza vaccine. TCRdb recomputed calls from the RT-PCR reads with MiXCR, one row per CDR3 protein. This table has a few hundred thousand distinct CDR3 sequences, about 20% appearing once. Sequences were derived from PBMCs from blood, sampled approximately 22 months after vaccination. These receptors were taken from a man aged 45-69 years who received an inactivated influenza vaccine.

In its sample, this clonotype was seen a few times. The V call is TRBV20-1, the J call TRBJ2-7, with 8 bases that match TRBD1. The CDR3 runs 13 residues. The V and J ends lost 5 bases and 5 bases, in that order; junction bases with no gene match: 8. Per germline, CDR1 DFQATT and CDR2 SNEGSKA (reference sequence). The CDR3 region is CSASDDRGDEQYF. CDR3 DNA: TGCAGTGCTTCTGACGACAGGGGAGACGAGCAGTACTTC.

V gene TRBV20-1 combines with J gene TRBJ2-7, with 8 nucleotides matching TRBD1. This CDR3 region has 12 residues. The V gene end was trimmed by 7 bases and the J gene end by 0 bases; junction bases not matched to a gene: 2. From germline, CDR1 is DFQATT and CDR2 SNEGSKA (reference sequence). The CDR3 here is CSGDRYSYEQYF. The CDR3, as DNA: TGCAGTGGGGACAGGTACTCCTACGAGCAGTACTTC.

This clonotype has a handful of counts. V is TRBV7-9 and J is TRBJ1-2; 7 bases agree with TRBD1. The germline gives CDR1 SEHNR, CDR2 FQNEAQ (reference sequence). V dropped 4 bases and J dropped 8; count of bases not matched to a gene: 4. This CDR3 comprises 12 residues. CDR3 loop: CASSSGQVGYTF. The CDR3 region has the DNA TGTGCCAGCAGCTCCGGACAGGTGGGCTACACCTTC.

This chain links TRBV6-2 or TRBV6-3 with TRBJ2-5; weak D call: TRBD1 (5 bases). CDR3 size: 14 residues. Trimming cost V 7 bases and J 9 bases, with 21 bases left between them. Germline CDR1 MNHEY, CDR2 SVGEGT. The CDR3 sequence: CASTLDNFNGAQYF. The CDR3 DNA is TGTGCCAGCACCTTGGACAACTTCAATGGGGCCCAGTACTTC.